This TCR beta chain appears in the sequencing data of a study of blood T cell repertoires in COVID-19. Per germline, CDR1 SGHDN and CDR2 FVKESK. V was clipped by 2 bases and J by 6 bases, with 20 bases between them. The CDR3 consists of 16 residues. The repertoire was sequenced with immunoSEQ multiplex PCR; TCRdb's copy has only in-frame clones and lacks some. The sample has over 200,000 clones, 81% seen once; the top ten hold 8% to 9%. This chain joins TRBV14 and TRBJ2-7; D not certain. The clonotype was recovered from a woman in her 50s with acute COVID-19. The sequencing input was PBMCs or T cells enriched from blood (not recorded which). The CDR3 is CASSQFLGQVVVEQYF. The CDR3 DNA reads as TGTGCCAGCAGCCAATTCCTGGGCCAGGTGGTCGTCGAGCAGTACTTC.